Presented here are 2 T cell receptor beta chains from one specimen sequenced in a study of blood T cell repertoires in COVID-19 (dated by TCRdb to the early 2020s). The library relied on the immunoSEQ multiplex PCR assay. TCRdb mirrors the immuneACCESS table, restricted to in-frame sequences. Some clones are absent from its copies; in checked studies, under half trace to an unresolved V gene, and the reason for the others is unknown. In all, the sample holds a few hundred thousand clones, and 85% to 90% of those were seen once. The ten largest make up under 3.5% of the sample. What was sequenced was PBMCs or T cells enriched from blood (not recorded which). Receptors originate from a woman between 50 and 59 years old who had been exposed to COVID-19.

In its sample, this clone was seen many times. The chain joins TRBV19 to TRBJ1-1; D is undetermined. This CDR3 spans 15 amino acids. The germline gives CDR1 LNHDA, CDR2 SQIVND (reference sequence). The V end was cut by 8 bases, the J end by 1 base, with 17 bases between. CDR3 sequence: CASLPGPFWNTEAFF. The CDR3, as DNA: TGTGCCAGTCTCCCAGGCCCGTTTTGGAACACTGAAGCTTTCTTT.

Written as DNA, the CDR3 is TGTGCCAGCAGCGTTGCAGGGGATAATTCACCCCTCCACTTT. It specifies CASSVAGDNSPLHF. The chain carries TRBV9 and TRBJ1-6, with D possibly TRBD1 on 6 matching bases. Germline CDR1 SGDLS, CDR2 YYNGEE. The CDR3 is 14 amino acids. The V gene lost 2 bases and the J gene lost 5 bases, with 8 bases spanning the gap.